A selection of T cell receptor beta chains follows, all from one sample in a study of shared clonotypes between healthy human individuals. Clones were read by immunoSEQ multiplex PCR, and TCRdb kept only the in-frame ones, dropping some. Among approximately 2.4 million clones listed, about 94% were seen once. The sequenced sample consisted of naive CD4+ T cells sorted from blood. The receptors stem from a man younger than 35 in good health. The CDR3 runs from the conserved cysteine through the conserved F or W. The D gene is left open where the match is weak. Not every row has a clone size; where given, it reads once, few, many or a size class.

size	D	V	J	CDR3	DNA
.	.	TRBV11-2	TRBJ1-5	CASSLTDSNQPQHF	TGTGCCAGCAGCTTAACAGATAGCAATCAGCCCCAGCATTTT
once	.	TRBV11-2	TRBJ1-4	CASRSGTKGEKLFF	TGTGCCAGCAGATCCGGGACAAAAGGAGAAAAACTGTTTTTT
.	.	TRBV19	TRBJ1-1	CASNLWGEAFF	TGTGCCAGTAACCTTTGGGGTGAAGCTTTCTTT
.	.	TRBV5-6	TRBJ2-1	CASSLRGSYNEQFF	TGTGCCAGCAGCTTGCGGGGGTCCTACAATGAGCAGTTCTTC
.	TRBD1	TRBV7-8	TRBJ2-1	CAIIGQGDNEQFF	TGTGCCATTATAGGGCAGGGGGACAATGAGCAGTTCTTC
.	.	TRBV5-1	TRBJ1-3	CASSLAGGNTIYF	TGCGCCAGCAGCTTGGCAGGAGGAAACACCATATATTTT
.	TRBD1	TRBV7-9	TRBJ2-7	CASSLTAGQGAIAYF	TGTGCCAGCAGCCTCACCGCCGGACAGGGGGCGATTGCGTACTTC
.	.	TRBV5-4	TRBJ2-2	CASSLDKRTANTGELFF	TGTGCCAGCAGCTTGGATAAGCGAACCGCGAACACCGGGGAGCTGTTTTTT
.	.	TRBV7-2	TRBJ2-7	CASSSPTRNEQYF	TGTGCCAGCAGCTCGCCGACTAGAAACGAGCAGTACTTC
.	.	TRBV30	TRBJ1-4	CAWDFRGRGEKLFF	TGTGCCTGGGATTTCAGGGGCCGGGGTGAAAAACTGTTTTTT
.	.	TRBV5-1	TRBJ2-7	CASSLAGTQPLEQYF	TGCGCCAGCAGCTTGGCTGGGACCCAACCTCTCGAGCAGTACTTC
.	.	TRBV7-9	TRBJ1-5	CASSLDGQPQHF	TGTGCCAGCAGCCTCGACGGTCAGCCCCAGCATTTT
.	.	TRBV18	TRBJ2-7	CASSPYRDAGSDF	TGTGCCAGCTCACCATACCGGGACGCCGGTTCGGACTTC
.	.	TRBV30	TRBJ2-1	CAWSGSIGRQFF	TGTGCCTGGAGTGGGTCCATCGGACGGCAGTTCTTC
.	.	TRBV18	TRBJ2-5	CASSSGTQETQYF	TGTGCCAGCTCATCTGGGACCCAAGAGACCCAGTACTTC
.	.	TRBV7-2	TRBJ2-3	CASSLEGGTDTQYF	TGTGCCAGCAGCTTAGAAGGAGGCACAGATACGCAGTATTTT
.	.	TRBV6-5	TRBJ2-1	CASSSSTGGGYNEQFF	TGTGCCAGCAGTTCGTCCACAGGGGGGGGATACAATGAGCAGTTCTTC
.	.	TRBV6-4	TRBJ1-4	CASRGVQGVQEKLFF	TGTGCCAGCCGAGGGGTACAGGGTGTACAGGAAAAACTGTTTTTT
.	.	TRBV5-6	TRBJ1-1	CASSLGGNTEAFF	TGTGCCAGCAGCTTAGGAGGGAACACTGAAGCTTTCTTT
.	.	TRBV6-5	TRBJ1-5	CASSRQGNQPQHF	TGTGCCAGCAGTCGTCAGGGGAATCAGCCCCAGCATTTT
.	.	TRBV6-5	TRBJ2-7	CASSYSGLKYEQYF	TGTGCCAGCAGTTACTCTGGGCTGAAATACGAGCAGTACTTC
.	.	TRBV30	TRBJ2-2	CASNQGYTGELFF	TGTGCCTCAAACCAGGGATACACCGGGGAGCTGTTTTTT
.	.	TRBV30	TRBJ1-4	CAWSKGQGPIEKLFF	TGTGCCTGGAGTAAGGGACAAGGCCCTATTGAAAAACTGTTTTTT
once	.	TRBV30	TRBJ1-1	CAWRKTVNTEAFF	TGTGCCTGGAGGAAGACGGTGAACACTGAAGCTTTCTTT
once	.	TRBV9	TRBJ2-7	CASSVDPLVGEQYF	TGTGCCAGCAGCGTAGACCCCCTAGTGGGGGAGCAGTACTTC
.	.	TRBV5-1	TRBJ2-3	CASSLVAGSQVTQYF	TGCGCCAGCAGCTTAGTCGCGGGCTCGCAGGTTACGCAGTATTTT
.	.	TRBV9	TRBJ2-2	CASSVASGQIKAGELFF	TGTGCCAGCAGCGTAGCCTCCGGACAGATTAAGGCCGGGGAGCTGTTTTTT
.	TRBD1	TRBV6-1	TRBJ1-1	CASSEAGTGMGTEAFF	TGTGCCAGCAGTGAAGCCGGGACAGGGATGGGGACTGAAGCTTTCTTT
.	.	TRBV6-5	TRBJ1-5	CATRGNSNQPQHF	TGTGCCACCCGGGGCAATAGCAATCAGCCCCAGCATTTT
.	.	TRBV5-8	TRBJ1-5	CASSLTWARDQPQHF	TGTGCCAGCAGCTTGACCTGGGCCCGGGATCAGCCCCAGCATTTT
.	TRBD2	TRBV13	TRBJ2-7	CASSSIAGTPYEQYF	TGTGCCAGCAGCTCGATAGCGGGTACACCCTACGAGCAGTACTTC
.	TRBD1	TRBV30	TRBJ1-5	CAWSLDRTNQPQHF	TGTGCCTGGAGCCTGGACAGGACCAATCAGCCCCAGCATTTT
.	.	TRBV5-1	TRBJ2-5	CASSLAQETQYF	TGCGCCAGCAGCTTGGCTCAAGAGACCCAGTACTTC
.	TRBD1	TRBV7-7	TRBJ1-4	CASSLVTGTGGEKLFF	TGTGCTAGCAGCTTAGTCACCGGGACAGGCGGGGAAAAACTGTTTTTT
once	.	TRBV30	TRBJ1-1	CAWHSGVGNTEAFF	TGTGCCTGGCATTCAGGGGTTGGGAACACTGAAGCTTTCTTT
few	TRBD1	TRBV10-3	TRBJ1-5	CAIGTGSNQPQHF	TGTGCCATCGGGACAGGGAGCAATCAGCCCCAGCATTTT
.	.	TRBV6-6	TRBJ1-6	CASKEGINNSPLHF	TGTGCCAGCAAGGAAGGGATCAATAATTCACCCCTCCACTTT